The sequence of this T cell receptor beta chain was determined in a study of T cell changes during pregnancy in multiple sclerosis. The repertoire was sequenced with immunoSEQ multiplex PCR; TCRdb's copy has only in-frame clones and lacks some. The sample shows about 100,000 clones, over 85% of them seen only once. Germline-derived CDR1 and CDR2 are GTSNPN and SVGIG (reference sequence). With 8 bases clipped from V and 3 bases from J, the junction kept 5 bases outside the gene matches. The CDR3 totals 12 residues. J is TRBJ2-7 and V is TRBV30; 9 bases match TRBD1. This TCR came from a female donor with multiple sclerosis, enrolled in a pregnancy study. Specimen: peripheral blood, collected after pregnancy. CDR3 DNA sequence: TGTGCCAGACAGGGGGGGGACTACGAGCAGTACTTC. It translates to CARQGGDYEQYF.